Reported below is one T cell receptor (beta chain). This clone was picked up a small number of times. The antigen this receptor binds is unknown. No much larger clonotype is one base removed from it; base qualities were not supplied. To prepare the library, the immunoSEQ multiplex PCR assay was applied. The table was pulled from immuneACCESS by TCRdb, which kept in-frame rearrangements only. Such tables lose some clones; where checked, under half of the loss comes from unresolved V genes, and the rest has no known cause. Here the sample has 85,000 to 100,000 clones; approximately 86% occur a single time. Together, the top ten hold 16% of the sample. The sample originates from a study of radiotherapy plus CTLA-4 blockade in lung cancer listed by TCRdb under 2018. The study in broad terms: Among the enrolled patients, around 19% had an objective response, and about 30% reached disease control. General conclusions and limits of the study: After treatment with radiotherapy and ipilimumab, TCR clones that came from tumors expanded in the peripheral blood. The strongest predictors of response, as reported, were early dynamic changes in blood T cell clones along with a rise in serum interferon-beta after radiation.

Including cysteine and phenylalanine, the CDR3 has 13 amino acids. The read is trimmed to its CDR3 DNA, 39 bases read in frame from base 1. Relative to germline, V is 3 bases shorter and J is 0 bases shorter, with 4 bases between their ends. CDR1 and CDR2 are drawn from the germline V gene: KGHSH, LQKENI. In this study, focal radiation therapy paired with CTLA-4 blockade (ipilimumab) was tested in patients who had chemo-refractory metastatic non-small-cell lung cancer. Source: peripheral blood, taken from a patient treated with radiotherapy plus ipilimumab. The receptor's source is a human donor with non-small cell lung cancer that progressed on radiotherapy plus ipilimumab. Recombination joined TRBV18 with TRBJ2-3, with the D gene too uncertain to name. The nucleotide sequence is given as TGTGCCAGCTCACCTTCTAGCACAGATACGCAGTATTTT. It encodes CASSPSSTDTQYF.